These T cell receptor beta chains were read from a single sample in a study of T-cell reconstitution after alpha-beta-depleted transplantation in children. TCRdb redid the calling of the PCR reads with MiXCR, one entry per CDR3 protein. The sample shows roughly 670,000 distinct CDR3 sequences, around 13% of them seen only once. Source: PBMCs, taken before TCRalphabeta/CD19-depleted stem cell transplant. These receptors originate from a girl aged 2-10 years with congenital amegakaryocytic thrombocytopenia, due to receive a stem cell transplant. CDR3s include the opening cysteine and the closing phenylalanine or tryptophan. Clone size is given for some rows only: seen once, a few or many times, or a class if the clone is expanded.

V gene: TRBV5-1; clone size: few; CDR3 protein: CASSRGPGATEAFF
V gene: TRBV30; clone size: few; CDR3 protein: CAWSESGTEAFF
V gene: TRBV20-1; clone size: few; CDR3 protein: CSAAGRTEAFF
V gene: TRBV10-3; clone size: many; CDR3 protein: CALTRDQPQHF
V gene: TRBV7-6; clone size: NA; CDR3 protein: CASSLDTGTVAHEQYF
V gene: TRBV7-9; clone size: NA; CDR3 protein: CASRSDFSTDTQYF
V gene: TRBV10-3; clone size: many; CDR3 protein: CAISLTGVSAELFF
V gene: TRBV12-3/TRBV12-4; clone size: NA; CDR3 protein: CASSRSWGYYEQYF
V gene: TRBV9; clone size: few; CDR3 protein: CASSVGQGNLYEQYF
V gene: TRBV29-1; clone size: many; CDR3 protein: CIARRTSPQNEQFF
V gene: TRBV5-1; clone size: many; CDR3 protein: CASSPRTSGTSYNEQFF
V gene: TRBV12-3/TRBV12-4; clone size: NA; CDR3 protein: CASSPRDSNEQYF
V gene: TRBV20-1; clone size: many; CDR3 protein: CSARATGKETQYF
V gene: TRBV20-1; clone size: few; CDR3 protein: CSAATALVGTDTQYF
V gene: TRBV5-1; clone size: NA; CDR3 protein: CASSLAGAASGQFF
V gene: TRBV12-5; clone size: NA; CDR3 protein: CASGLGIYDYEQYF
V gene: TRBV12-3/TRBV12-4; clone size: many; CDR3 protein: CASSTYPPGGNSPLHF
V gene: TRBV20-1; clone size: many; CDR3 protein: CSARYGREETQYF
V gene: TRBV5-6; clone size: many; CDR3 protein: CASSLMGGGLDTQYF
V gene: TRBV24-1; clone size: many; CDR3 protein: CATSDLQGLDNEQFF
V gene: TRBV5-1; clone size: NA; CDR3 protein: CASSPGTRVAYEQYF
V gene: TRBV7-9; clone size: NA; CDR3 protein: CASSLRVGSTEAFF
V gene: TRBV5-6; clone size: NA; CDR3 protein: CASSFSGTRETQYF
V gene: TRBV21-1; clone size: NA; CDR3 protein: CASSTRRGTFGKTQYF
V gene: TRBV14; clone size: NA; CDR3 protein: CASSHPGLGEQYF
V gene: TRBV20-1; clone size: NA; CDR3 protein: CSYIEADTQYF
V gene: TRBV5-1; clone size: NA; CDR3 protein: CASSFRDSETQYF
V gene: TRBV6-1; clone size: NA; CDR3 protein: CASSEGTGAAEAFF
V gene: TRBV9; clone size: few; CDR3 protein: CASSPYLLTKDEQFF
V gene: TRBV27; clone size: NA; CDR3 protein: CASSHPRFAHSSGANVLTF
V gene: TRBV7-8; clone size: many; CDR3 protein: CASSFSGAQYF